The 20 T cell receptor beta chains below all came from one sample that was sequenced in a study of blood T cell repertoires in COVID-19. Produced via immunoSEQ multiplex PCR; TCRdb's table is partial and in-frame only. The data contain 250,000 to 300,000 clones, around 89% of them seen just once; the ten biggest clones take up 2% to 2.5%. The specimen was peripheral blood. The receptor source for this set is a woman aged 60 to 75 with COVID-19, enrolled during active disease.

This sequence joins TRBV5-1 and TRBJ1-2, with 7 bases that match TRBD1. V gave up 4 bases and J gave up 0 bases; unmatched junction bases: 9. CDR3 length equals 16 residues. Germline V gene lookup returns CDR1 SGHRS and CDR2 YFSETQ. The CDR3 loop reads CASSAGTDEPNYGYTF. The CDR3, as DNA: TGCGCCAGCAGCGCAGGGACAGACGAACCTAACTATGGCTACACCTTC. The complete variable domain, with remaining parts taken from reference TRBV5-1 and TRBJ1-2, reads KAGVTQTPRYLIKTRGQQVTLSCSPISGHRSVSWYQQTPGQGLQFLFEYFSETQRNKGNFPGRFSGRQFSNSRSEMNVSTLELGDSALYLCASSAGTDEPNYGYTFGSGTRLTVV.

The table lists this clone with a few counts. This rearrangement joins TRBV19 to TRBJ2-1; unclear D gene. The CDR3 is 17 amino acids. V was pared by 2 bases and J by 1 base, with 15 bases between. Germline CDR1 is LNHDA and CDR2 is SQIVND (reference sequence). This chain's CDR3 is CASSISDFLESYNEQFF. DNA of the CDR3: TGTGCCAGTAGTATATCTGACTTTTTGGAATCCTACAATGAGCAGTTCTTC. Full variable domain (outside the CDR3, taken from reference TRBV19 and TRBJ2-1): DGGITQSPKYLFRKEGQNVTLSCEQNLNHDAMYWYRQDPGQGLRLIYYSQIVNDFQKGDIAEGYSVSREKKESFPLTVTSAQKNPTAFYLCASSISDFLESYNEQFFGPGTRLTVL.

The rearrangement joins TRBV7-7 to TRBJ2-3; weak D call: TRBD1 (6 bases). This CDR3 comprises 16 residues. CDR1 SSHAT and CDR2 FNYEAQ come from the germline V gene (reference sequence). V was clipped by 5 bases and J by 5 bases, with 20 bases between them. The CDR3 bases are TGTGCCAGCAGCCAAGGGGTCAGGGGCGGAAAAGATACGCAGTATTTT. Translation gives CASSQGVRGGKDTQYF.

The chain is built from TRBV11-1 and TRBJ1-2, with TRBD1 identical over 7 bases. This CDR3 contains 14 residues. Trimming removed 5 bases from V and 5 bases from J; junction bases left unmatched: 8. Germline V gene lookup returns CDR1 SGHAT and CDR2 FQDESV (reference sequence). For the CDR3, the DNA is TGTGCCAGCAGCCAAAAGACAGGGCGGTATGGCTACACCTTC. This encodes CASSQKTGRYGYTF.

The rearrangement joins TRBV7-9 to TRBJ1-3, with unresolved D. Trimming left V 1 base short and J 0 bases short, with 7 bases between. CDR1 is SEHNR, CDR2 FQNEAQ, per germline (reference sequence). The CDR3 has 15 residues. The CDR3 sequence is CASSLGLSSGNTIYF. The CDR3 region has the DNA TGTGCCAGCAGCTTAGGGTTGAGCTCTGGAAACACCATATATTTT.

The chain has TRBV5-4 and TRBJ2-2; the match to TRBD2 covers 8 bases. This CDR3 has 16 amino acids. Germline lookup yields CDR1 SGHNT and CDR2 YYREEE (reference sequence). After removal of 1 base from V and 6 bases from J, the junction contained 8 bases not matched to a gene. As DNA, the CDR3 is TGTGCCAGCAGCTTGCTCATCGGGGGGGCATCCGGGGAGCTGTTTTTT. Amino acid sequence: CASSLLIGGASGELFF.

This clone was observed a handful of times. The CDR3 sequence: CASSQGAMGARNSPLHF. Written as DNA, the CDR3 is TGCGCCAGCAGCCAAGGGGCAATGGGGGCCAGGAATTCACCCCTCCACTTT. The V call is TRBV4-1, the J call TRBJ1-6; D is possibly TRBD1 (6 bases). The ends were cut back, 1 base at V and 7 bases at J, with 17 bases in the middle. The V gene's germline CDR1 is MGHRA and CDR2 YSYEKL. The CDR3 contains 17 residues.

V is TRBV9 and J is TRBJ1-1; 7 bases match TRBD1. Trimming cost V 3 bases and J 10 bases; bases outside gene matches: 15. The CDR3 loop spans 15 amino acids. The germline V gene encodes CDR1 SGDLS and CDR2 YYNGEE. CDR3 nucleotides: TGTGCCAGCAGCGAGAGGGGGCGGTCTGGAGAACGAGCTTTCTTT. It yields the protein CASSERGRSGERAFF.

The chain is built from TRBV7-9 and TRBJ1-2; 8 bases agree with TRBD1. The CDR3 covers 14 residues. After removal of 3 bases from V and 3 bases from J, the junction contained 3 bases not matched to a gene. Germline values: CDR1 SEHNR, CDR2 FQNEAQ (reference sequence). In nucleotides, the CDR3 is TGTGCCAGCAGCTTGACGACAGGGGACTATGGCTACACCTTC. Translating gives CASSLTTGDYGYTF. The whole variable domain, remainder taken from reference TRBV7-9 and TRBJ1-2, is DTGVSQNPRHKITKRGQNVTFRCDPISEHNRLYWYRQTLGQGPEFLTYFQNEAQLEKSRLLSDRFSAERPKGSFSTLEIQRTEQGDSAMYLCASSLTTGDYGYTFGSGTRLTVV.

The DNA of the CDR3 is TGTGCCAGTAGTATTTTCGCGGGACAGGGCGACACTGAAGCTTTCTTT. It specifies CASSIFAGQGDTEAFF. The V gene is TRBV19, the J gene TRBJ1-1, with TRBD1 matching over 9 bases. The V and J ends lost 3 bases and 3 bases, in that order; junction bases with no gene match: 8. The germline V gene encodes CDR1 LNHDA and CDR2 SQIVND (reference sequence). The CDR3 covers 16 residues.

J is TRBJ2-7 and V is TRBV6-2 or TRBV6-3; TRBD2 is a possible D gene (6 bases). V lost 4 bases and J 12 bases, leaving 19 bases between the germline ends. CDR1 and CDR2 (germline): MNHEY, SVGEGT. There are 13 residues in the CDR3. DNA of the CDR3: TGTGCCAGCAGTTTGCGGGACGGCAACGGACGGTACTTC. Translation: CASSLRDGNGRYF.

CDR3 amino acids: CASSFGLGADTDTQYF. The CDR3 region has the DNA TGCGCCAGCAGCTTTGGTCTGGGGGCCGACACAGATACGCAGTATTTT. The chain combines TRBV5-1 with TRBJ2-3; tentatively, D is TRBD1 (6 bases). CDR1 and CDR2 (germline): SGHRS, YFSETQ. The V and J ends lost 2 bases and 2 bases respectively, with 15 bases between them. The CDR3 sequence is 16 residues long.

The rearrangement links TRBV14 to TRBJ2-5; weak D call: TRBD1 (6 bases). The CDR3 is 12 amino acids. CDR1 and CDR2 (germline): SGHDN, FVKESK. Trimming took off 5 bases at V and 7 bases at J, with 11 bases between the two ends. The CDR3 sequence: CASSANRVTQYF. In DNA form, the CDR3 reads TGTGCCAGCAGCGCAAACAGGGTGACCCAGTACTTC.

This clone was seen once. This chain uses TRBV5-5 with TRBJ1-5; D gene unclear. Germline assignment: CDR1 SGHKS and CDR2 YYEKEE (reference sequence). V was trimmed by 0 bases and J by 1 base, leaving 11 bases between them. This CDR3 is 16 amino acids long. The CDR3 reads CASSLVGTTSNQPQHF. The CDR3 DNA reads as TGTGCCAGCAGCTTGGTAGGTACGACAAGCAATCAGCCCCAGCATTTT.

The genes are TRBV7-3 and TRBJ1-1; TRBD1 aligns across 7 bases. J lost 5 bases, V lost 5 bases, and 20 bases had no gene match. The CDR3 sequence is 18 residues long. The germline V gene encodes CDR1 SGHTA and CDR2 FQGTGA. In DNA form, the CDR3 reads TGTGCCAGCAGCCGACATGCAGGAGGACAGGTGAGACGAACTGAAGCTTTCTTT. Amino acid sequence: CASSRHAGGQVRRTEAFF.

The rearrangement uses TRBV5-6 and TRBJ1-2; tentative D call: TRBD1 (5 bases). Trimming removed 4 bases from V and 6 bases from J, with 16 bases in between. The germline gives CDR1 SGHDT, CDR2 YYEEEE. The CDR3 covers 14 residues. CDR3 protein: CASSPSLGLNGYTF. CDR3 DNA sequence: TGTGCCAGCAGCCCGAGTTTGGGACTCAATGGCTACACCTTC.

The chain has TRBV7-2 and TRBJ1-2; D ambiguous. Trimming shortened V by 5 bases and J by 1 base, and 14 bases separated the two germline ends. CDR3 length: 15 residues. From germline, CDR1 is SGHTA and CDR2 FQGNSA. The CDR3 sequence is CASSPRTLRNYGYTF. The CDR3 DNA reads as TGTGCCAGCAGCCCCCGGACTCTCCGTAACTATGGCTACACCTTC. Full variable domain (outside the CDR3, taken from reference TRBV7-2 and TRBJ1-2): GAGVSQSPSNKVTEKGKDVELRCDPISGHTALYWYRQSLGQGLEFLIYFQGNSAPDKSGLPSDRFSAERTGGSVSTLTIQRTQQEDSAVYLCASSPRTLRNYGYTFGSGTRLTVV.

The CDR3 loop reads CATSDNQGRGTDTQYF. As DNA, the CDR3 is TGTGCCACCAGTGATAACCAGGGGAGGGGGACAGATACGCAGTATTTT. This sequence joins TRBV24-1 and TRBJ2-3; D might be TRBD2 (7 bases). The CDR3 loop spans 16 amino acids. Deletions cut 3 bases from V and 3 bases from J, with 15 bases between. Germline values: CDR1 KGHDR, CDR2 SFDVKD.

The table lists this clone with a few counts. The chain is built from TRBV23-1 and TRBJ1-2; 7 bases match TRBD1. TRBV23-1 carries the ORF label, with uncertain function. With 11 bases clipped from V and 5 bases from J, the junction kept 11 bases outside the gene matches. This CDR3 has 13 residues. The CDR3 DNA sequence: TGCGCCGGAAAGGGGGCGGTTGTATATGGCTACACCTTC. It is translated as CAGKGAVVYGYTF.

The chain uses TRBV12-3 or TRBV12-4 and TRBJ1-5; TRBD1 matches 7 bases. The V gene end was trimmed by 6 bases and the J gene end by 3 bases; junction bases not matched to a gene: 2. The CDR3 totals 13 residues. CDR3 in DNA: TGTGCCAGCAGAGACAGGGCCAATCAGCCCCAGCATTTT. This encodes CASRDRANQPQHF.